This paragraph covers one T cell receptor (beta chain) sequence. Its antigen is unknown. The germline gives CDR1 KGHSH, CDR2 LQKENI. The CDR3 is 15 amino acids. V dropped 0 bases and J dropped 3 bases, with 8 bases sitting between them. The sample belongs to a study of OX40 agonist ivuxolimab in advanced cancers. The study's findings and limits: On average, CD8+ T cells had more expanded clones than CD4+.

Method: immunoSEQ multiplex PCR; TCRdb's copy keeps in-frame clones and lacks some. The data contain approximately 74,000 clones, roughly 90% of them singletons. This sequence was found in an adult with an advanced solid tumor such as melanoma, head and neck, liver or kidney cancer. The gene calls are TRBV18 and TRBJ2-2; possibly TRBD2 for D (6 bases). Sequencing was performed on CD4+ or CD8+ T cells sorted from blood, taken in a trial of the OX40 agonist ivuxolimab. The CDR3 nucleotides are TGTGCCAGCTCACCACCGGAGGGTTACACCGGGGAGCTGTTTTTT. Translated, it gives CASSPPEGYTGELFF.